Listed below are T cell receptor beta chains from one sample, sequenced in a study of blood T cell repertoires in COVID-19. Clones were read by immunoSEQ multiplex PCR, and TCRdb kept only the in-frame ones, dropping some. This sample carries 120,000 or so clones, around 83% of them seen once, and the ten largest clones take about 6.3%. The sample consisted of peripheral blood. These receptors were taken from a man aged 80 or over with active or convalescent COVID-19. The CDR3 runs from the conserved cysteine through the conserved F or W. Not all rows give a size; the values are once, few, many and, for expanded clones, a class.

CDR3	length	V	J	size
CASSDKGHITGQYF	14	TRBV2	TRBJ2-7	few
CATSPGQRNEKLFF	14	TRBV6-5	TRBJ1-4	.
CASRMVGTTNEQFF	14	TRBV7-8	TRBJ2-1	.
CATHPTGVGNEQFF	14	TRBV19	TRBJ2-1	.
CASSSGGDTEAFF	13	TRBV3-1/TRBV3-2	TRBJ1-1	.
CAISGKGVGGDAQYF	15	TRBV10-3	TRBJ2-3	.
CASSQTGLAGTTDTQYF	17	TRBV4-1	TRBJ2-3	.
CASSMGQGAQPQHF	14	TRBV19	TRBJ1-5	.
CASSTPRGDTIYF	13	TRBV19	TRBJ1-3	.
CATSTSAGYEQYF	13	TRBV15	TRBJ2-7	.
CASSLNQGQAGNTIYF	16	TRBV18	TRBJ1-3	once
CASSRQGRNEQYF	13	TRBV18	TRBJ2-7	.
CASSPGTALGYTF	13	TRBV18	TRBJ1-2	.
CASSYWLEADTQYF	14	TRBV6-6	TRBJ2-3	.
CASSTRTLGGSGANVLTF	18	TRBV9	TRBJ2-6	.
CASSQEGGYSGNTIYF	16	TRBV3-1/TRBV3-2	TRBJ1-3	.
CASSKSGTGGNTGELFF	17	TRBV21-1	TRBJ2-2	.
CASSIAGGRETQYF	14	TRBV19	TRBJ2-5	once
CASSPQRANYGYTF	14	TRBV3-1/TRBV3-2	TRBJ1-2	.
CASSLSAERLRTF	13	TRBV27	TRBJ1-2	few
CASSARGYQETQYF	14	TRBV5-4	TRBJ2-5	.
CASSPTIRVTYGYTF	15	TRBV6-2/TRBV6-3	TRBJ1-2	few
CASSETTGSNQPQHF	15	TRBV10-1	TRBJ1-5	.
CASSRTKNTGELFF	14	TRBV7-3	TRBJ2-2	few
CASSWTPNTGELFF	14	TRBV4-1	TRBJ2-2	.
CATSDYRDRDAEAFF	15	TRBV24-1	TRBJ1-1	.
CASSVTARGYGNEKLFF	17	TRBV6-1	TRBJ1-4	.
CASSYSGTLQETQYF	15	TRBV6-6	TRBJ2-5	.
CASSLEQAGMNTGELFF	17	TRBV5-4	TRBJ2-2	.
CASSGTSGLPYGGTQYF	17	TRBV2	TRBJ2-3	.
CASSVVGERGNTIYF	15	TRBV9	TRBJ1-3	.
CASSIGQGNTEAFF	14	TRBV18	TRBJ1-1	.
CASSYSGTGPKTQYF	15	TRBV6-5	TRBJ2-5	.
CASSSGLTNYGYTF	14	TRBV18	TRBJ1-2	.
CATKERGRTYNEQFF	15	TRBV7-9	TRBJ2-1	.
CASSLAGTSGGSQYF	15	TRBV5-4	TRBJ2-3	.
CASRPGQGFTGELFF	15	TRBV6-5	TRBJ2-2	.
CASKRGGNTEAFF	13	TRBV27	TRBJ1-1	.
CASSPQGYKNIQYF	14	TRBV11-2	TRBJ2-4	.
CASSTTGGRGYTF	13	TRBV13	TRBJ1-2	few
CASSNQGAGVDTEAFF	16	TRBV18	TRBJ1-1	.
CASYRGQAGELFF	13	TRBV19	TRBJ2-2	once
CASSFGRAVQMNTEAFF	17	TRBV5-1	TRBJ1-1	.
CASSDRGPGGYTF	13	TRBV6-1	TRBJ1-2	few
CASRGHSNTGELFF	14	TRBV6-6	TRBJ2-2	.
CASSFRGAAAFYNSPLHF	18	TRBV5-4	TRBJ1-6	.
CAISVGGGTDTQYF	14	TRBV10-3	TRBJ2-3	.
CASSPRGASSYEQYF	15	TRBV18	TRBJ2-7	.
CASSLAGGQVYGYTF	15	TRBV7-2	TRBJ1-2	.